Listed here are 18 T cell receptor beta chains from one sample, sequenced in a study of blood T cell repertoires in COVID-19. TCRdb's table, derived via immunoSEQ multiplex PCR, lists solely in-frame clones and lacks some. The sample lists more than 80,000 clones, roughly four fifths occurring once. The sequenced sample consisted of peripheral blood. Receptors were obtained from a man at least 80 years old with COVID-19, enrolled during active disease.

This clone has a handful of counts. V usage is TRBV3-1 (or the pseudogene TRBV3-2) and J usage is TRBJ2-1; D is undetermined. CDR1 is LGHDT and CDR2 is YNNKEL in the germline V gene (reference sequence). The V and J ends lost 0 bases and 7 bases respectively, with 4 bases between them. This CDR3 is 12 amino acids long. CDR3 in amino acids: CASSQDRNEQFF. The CDR3 DNA reads as TGTGCCAGCAGCCAAGATCGTAATGAGCAGTTCTTC.

This clone was found a few times. This chain uses TRBV9 with TRBJ1-5; 10 nucleotides line up with TRBD1. There are 16 residues in the CDR3. Looked up from germline, CDR1 is SGDLS and CDR2 is YYNGEE. With 4 bases clipped from V and 0 bases from J, the junction kept 4 bases outside the gene matches. In nucleotides, the CDR3 is TGTGCCAGCAGCCCCGGGACAGGGGTTAGCAATCAGCCCCAGCATTTT. Translated: CASSPGTGVSNQPQHF.

This rearrangement joins TRBV6-1 to TRBJ1-5; 10 nucleotides align to TRBD1. V was pared by 3 bases and J by 4 bases, with 3 bases of the junction left unmatched. Germline-derived CDR1 and CDR2 are MNHNS and SASEGT. The CDR3 extends over 15 amino acids. The CDR3 DNA follows: TGTGCCAGCAGTGAGGTGGGACAGGGGAATCAGCCCCAGCATTTT. Encoded protein: CASSEVGQGNQPQHF.

The chain uses TRBV6-6 and TRBJ1-3; no definite D call. The V gene's germline CDR1 is MNHNY and CDR2 SVGAGI (reference sequence). The CDR3 has 11 residues. With 5 bases removed from V and 6 bases from J, the gap between germline ends came to 5 bases. CDR3 DNA sequence: TGTGCCAGCAGTGTAGCAAACACCATATATTTT. Translating it yields CASSVANTIYF.

The J gene is TRBJ2-7, the V gene TRBV6-1, with no clear D. The germline V and J ends were trimmed by 3 bases and 2 bases, with 17 bases remaining between them. The CDR3 is made up of 16 amino acids. Germline V gene data show CDR1 as MNHNS and CDR2 as SASEGT. The CDR3 reads CASSDPLSSDTYEQYF. CDR3 nucleotide sequence: TGTGCCAGCAGTGATCCTTTGAGTTCCGATACCTACGAGCAGTACTTC.

This rearrangement joins TRBV2 to TRBJ1-2; 8 bases fit TRBD1. Looked up from germline, CDR1 is SNHLY and CDR2 is FYNNEI. The CDR3 length is 14 residues. Trimming took 6 bases from V and 6 from J; bases not matched to a gene: 9. The CDR3 is CASRARTGIHGYTF. In DNA, the CDR3 is TGTGCCAGCAGGGCAAGGACAGGGATCCATGGCTACACCTTC.

The chain recombines TRBV21-1 with TRBJ1-5. TRBV21-1 is a pseudogene segment. This CDR3 spans 15 amino acids. This chain's CDR3 is CASSKHGEGNQPQHF. The CDR3 coding sequence is TGTGCCAGCAGCAAACATGGAGAGGGCAATCAGCCCCAGCATTTT.

The genes are TRBV28 and TRBJ1-4, with D uncertain. The CDR3 covers 14 residues. The V end lost 3 bases, the J end lost 7 bases, and 12 bases lay between the germline ends. Germline V gene lookup returns CDR1 MDHEN and CDR2 SYDVKM. The CDR3 nucleotides are TGTGCCAGCAGTTTTCGGGAGCTAGGTGAAAAACTGTTTTTT. It encodes CASSFRELGEKLFF. Based on the CDR3 plus reference TRBV28 and TRBJ1-4, the full variable domain is DVKVTQSSRYLVKRTGEKVFLECVQDMDHENMFWYRQDPGLGLRLIYFSYDVKMKEKGDIPEGYSVSREKKERFSLILESASTNQTSMYLCASSFRELGEKLFFGSGTQLSVL.

Concerning this clone itself: The identical CDR3 is also encoded by other nucleotide sequences in the sample. This sequence joins TRBV5-1 and TRBJ1-5, with D unclear. CDR1 and CDR2 from the germline V gene are SGHRS and YFSETQ. This CDR3 contains 13 residues. The germline V and J ends were trimmed by 4 bases and 4 bases, with 9 bases remaining between them. The CDR3 DNA sequence: TGCGCCAGCAGCCTGGACGGGAATCAGCCCCAGCATTTT. Translating gives CASSLDGNQPQHF.

This sequence joins TRBV15 and TRBJ1-2, with 11 positions matching TRBD1. The ends lost 3 bases at V and 7 bases at J; junction bases unmatched: 4. The CDR3 consists of 14 residues. CDR1 is LNHNV, CDR2 YYDKDF, per germline (reference sequence). The CDR3 reads CATSRDRGRGGYTF. CDR3 bases: TGTGCCACCAGCAGGGACAGGGGGCGCGGTGGCTACACCTTC.

The genes are TRBV6-4 and TRBJ2-3; 11 nucleotides align to TRBD2. Germline loops: CDR1 MRHNA, CDR2 SNTAGT. This CDR3 contains 15 residues. Trimming removed 2 bases from V and 4 bases from J; junction bases left unmatched: 2. CDR3 DNA sequence: TGTGCCAGCAGTGACACTAGCGGGAGCGCAGATACGCAGTATTTT. Encoded protein: CASSDTSGSADTQYF.

V and J are TRBV6-5 and TRBJ2-4; perhaps TRBD2 as D (5 bases). V lost 0 bases to trimming and J lost 2 bases, with 11 bases between them. Germline-derived CDR1 and CDR2 are MNHEY and SVGAGI. The CDR3 runs to 16 residues. The DNA of the CDR3 is TGTGCCAGCAGTTACTCCTTACTAGGGTCCAAAAACATTCAGTACTTC. It encodes CASSYSLLGSKNIQYF.

V and J are TRBV7-2 and TRBJ2-7, with D uncertain. In germline, CDR1 is SGHTA, CDR2 FQGNSA. Trimming removed 1 base from V and 2 bases from J, with 9 bases in between. The CDR3 spans 14 residues. The CDR3 sequence is CASSLVRLTYEQYF. The CDR3 coding sequence is TGTGCCAGCAGCTTAGTCAGGCTTACCTACGAGCAGTACTTC.

The chain is built from TRBV9 and TRBJ2-5; 10 nucleotides agree with TRBD2. The germline V gene encodes CDR1 SGDLS and CDR2 YYNGEE. The junction had 7 bases not matched to a gene; V was cut back by 3 bases and J by 2 bases. The CDR3 runs to 16 residues. CDR3 sequence reads: CASSARRTSGQETQYF. In nucleotides, the CDR3 is TGTGCCAGCAGCGCCAGAAGGACTAGCGGACAAGAGACCCAGTACTTC.

The V and J genes are TRBV7-9 and TRBJ1-6, with D hard to call. CDR3 length: 13 residues. Trimming pared 4 bases from V and 9 bases from J, leaving 10 bases between. CDR1 and CDR2 (germline): SEHNR, FQNEAQ (reference sequence). The CDR3 bases are TGTGCCAGCAGCTCTTCTAAACCTTCACCCCTCCACTTT. Amino acids: CASSSSKPSPLHF.

The V and J genes are TRBV2 and TRBJ1-2; 7 bases align to TRBD1. CDR3 length: 14 residues. With 8 bases clipped from V and 4 bases from J, the junction kept 10 bases outside the gene matches. Germline CDR1 is SNHLY and CDR2 is FYNNEI. The CDR3 is CASRMTPGGYGYTF. As DNA, the CDR3 is TGTGCCAGCCGGATGACGCCAGGGGGCTATGGCTACACCTTC.

This chain joins TRBV27 and TRBJ2-3; D gene ambiguous. The CDR3 is made up of 14 amino acids. Looked up from germline, CDR1 is MNHEY and CDR2 is SMNVEV (reference sequence). V lost 6 bases and J 3 bases, leaving 13 bases between the germline ends. The CDR3 bases are TGTGCCAGCAGATTGACTCCACTGACAGATACGCAGTATTTT. This codes for CASRLTPLTDTQYF.

The chain uses TRBV5-1 and TRBJ1-5; maybe TRBD1 (5 bases). The CDR3 contains 14 residues. Germline V gene data show CDR1 as SGHRS and CDR2 as YFSETQ. V lost 5 bases to trimming and J lost 7 bases, with 16 bases between them. As DNA, the CDR3 is TGCGCCAGCAGTTACTGGGGCGGCAGACAGCCCCAGCATTTT. This gives the protein CASSYWGGRQPQHF.